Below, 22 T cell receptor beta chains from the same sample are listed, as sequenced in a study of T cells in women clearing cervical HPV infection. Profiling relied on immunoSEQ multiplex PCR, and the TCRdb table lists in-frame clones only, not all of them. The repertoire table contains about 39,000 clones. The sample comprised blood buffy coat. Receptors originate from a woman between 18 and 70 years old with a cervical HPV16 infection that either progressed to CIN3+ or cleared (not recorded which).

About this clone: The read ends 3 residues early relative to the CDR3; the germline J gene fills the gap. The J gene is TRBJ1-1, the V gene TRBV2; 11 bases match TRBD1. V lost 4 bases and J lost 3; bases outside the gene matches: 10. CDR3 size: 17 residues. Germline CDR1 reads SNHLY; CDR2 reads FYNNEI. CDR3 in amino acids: CASSGSRDRGEYTEAFF. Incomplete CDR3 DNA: TGTGCCAGCAGTGGAAGCAGGGACAGGGGGGAGTACACTGAA.

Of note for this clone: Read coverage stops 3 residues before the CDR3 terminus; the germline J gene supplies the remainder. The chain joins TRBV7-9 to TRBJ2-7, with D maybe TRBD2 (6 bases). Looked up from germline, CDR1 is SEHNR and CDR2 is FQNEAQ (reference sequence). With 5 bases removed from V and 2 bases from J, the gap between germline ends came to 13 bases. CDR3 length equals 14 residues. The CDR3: CASSRELATYEQYF. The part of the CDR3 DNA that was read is TGTGCCAGCAGCCGAGAACTAGCAACCTACGAG.

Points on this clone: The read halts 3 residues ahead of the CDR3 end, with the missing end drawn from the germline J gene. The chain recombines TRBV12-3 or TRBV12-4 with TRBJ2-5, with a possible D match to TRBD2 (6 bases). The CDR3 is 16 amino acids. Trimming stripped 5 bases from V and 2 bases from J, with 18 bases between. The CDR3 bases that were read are TGTGCCAGCAGTCGAACGCCGGGGACTCGACAAGAGACC. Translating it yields CASSRTPGTRQET. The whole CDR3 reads CASSRTPGTRQETQYF.

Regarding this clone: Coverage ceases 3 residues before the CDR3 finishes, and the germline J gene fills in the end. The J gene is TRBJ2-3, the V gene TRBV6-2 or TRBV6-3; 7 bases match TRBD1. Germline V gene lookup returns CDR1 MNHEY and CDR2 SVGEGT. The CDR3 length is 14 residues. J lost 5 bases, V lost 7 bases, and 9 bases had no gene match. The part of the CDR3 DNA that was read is TGTGCCAGCAACGACAGGGTTGGTGGAGATACG. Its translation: CASNDRVGGDT. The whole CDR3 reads CASNDRVGGDTQYF.

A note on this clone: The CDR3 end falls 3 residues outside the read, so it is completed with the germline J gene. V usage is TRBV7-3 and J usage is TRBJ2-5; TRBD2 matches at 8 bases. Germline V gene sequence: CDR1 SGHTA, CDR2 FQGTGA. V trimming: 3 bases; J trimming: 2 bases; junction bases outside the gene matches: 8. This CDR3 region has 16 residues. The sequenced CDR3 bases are TGTGCCAGCAGCTTTATGGCGGGGGGCTCTCAAGAGACC. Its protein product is CASSFMAGGSQET. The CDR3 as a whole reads CASSFMAGGSQETQYF.

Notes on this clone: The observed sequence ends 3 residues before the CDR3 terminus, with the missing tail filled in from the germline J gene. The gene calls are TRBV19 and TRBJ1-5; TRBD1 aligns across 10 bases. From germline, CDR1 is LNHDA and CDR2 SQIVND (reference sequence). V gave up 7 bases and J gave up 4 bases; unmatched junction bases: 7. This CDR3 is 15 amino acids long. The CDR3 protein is CASTRDRGMNQPQHF. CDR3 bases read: TGTGCCAGTACCCGGGACAGGGGCATGAATCAGCCC.

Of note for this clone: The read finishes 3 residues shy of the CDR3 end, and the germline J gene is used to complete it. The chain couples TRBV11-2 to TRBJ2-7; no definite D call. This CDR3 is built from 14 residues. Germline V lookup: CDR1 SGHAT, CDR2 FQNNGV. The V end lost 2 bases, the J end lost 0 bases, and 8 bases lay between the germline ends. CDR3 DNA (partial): TGTGCCAGCAGCTTATTAGGCGGCTCCTACGAG. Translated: CASSLLGGSYE. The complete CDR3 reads CASSLLGGSYEQYF.

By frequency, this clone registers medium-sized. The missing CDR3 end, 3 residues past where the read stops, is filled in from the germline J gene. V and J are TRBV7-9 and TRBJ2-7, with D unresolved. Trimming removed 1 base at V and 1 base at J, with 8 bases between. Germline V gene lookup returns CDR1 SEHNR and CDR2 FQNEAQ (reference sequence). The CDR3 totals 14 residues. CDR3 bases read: TGTGCCAGCAGCTTAGGTCGCGGATCCTACGAG. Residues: CASSLGRGSYE. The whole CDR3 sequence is CASSLGRGSYEQYF.

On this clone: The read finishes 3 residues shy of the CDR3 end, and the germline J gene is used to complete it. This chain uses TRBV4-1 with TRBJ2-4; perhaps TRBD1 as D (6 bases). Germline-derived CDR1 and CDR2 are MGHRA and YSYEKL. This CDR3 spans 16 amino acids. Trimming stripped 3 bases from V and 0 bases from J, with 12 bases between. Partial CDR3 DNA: TGCGCCAGCAGCCAGGGCGGACAGCTAGCCAAAAACATT. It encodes CASSQGGQLAKNI. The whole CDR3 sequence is CASSQGGQLAKNIQYF.

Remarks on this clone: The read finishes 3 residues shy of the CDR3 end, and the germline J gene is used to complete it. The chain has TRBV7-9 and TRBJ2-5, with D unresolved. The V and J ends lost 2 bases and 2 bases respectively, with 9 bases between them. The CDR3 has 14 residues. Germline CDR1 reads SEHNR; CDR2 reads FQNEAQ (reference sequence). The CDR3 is CASSLQEWQETQYF. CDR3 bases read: TGTGCCAGCAGCTTACAGGAGTGGCAAGAGACC.

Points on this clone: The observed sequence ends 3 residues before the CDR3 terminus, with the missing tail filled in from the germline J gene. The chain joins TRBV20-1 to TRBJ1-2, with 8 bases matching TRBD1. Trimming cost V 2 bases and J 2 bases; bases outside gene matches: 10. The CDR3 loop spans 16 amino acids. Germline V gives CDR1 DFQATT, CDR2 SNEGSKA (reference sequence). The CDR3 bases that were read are TGCAGTGCTAGACCGACGGACAGGGAGGAGAACTATGGC. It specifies CSARPTDREENYG. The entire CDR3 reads CSARPTDREENYGYTF.

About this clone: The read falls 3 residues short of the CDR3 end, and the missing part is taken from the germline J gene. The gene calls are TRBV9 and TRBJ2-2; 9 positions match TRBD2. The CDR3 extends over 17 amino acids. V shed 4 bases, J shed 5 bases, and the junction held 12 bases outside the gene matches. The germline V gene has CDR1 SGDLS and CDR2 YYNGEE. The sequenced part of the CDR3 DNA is TGTGCCAGCAGCTCCTCAGGGTCTAGCGGGGTTACCGGGGAG. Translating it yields CASSSSGSSGVTGE. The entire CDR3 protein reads CASSSSGSSGVTGELFF. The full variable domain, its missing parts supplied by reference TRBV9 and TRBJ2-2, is DSGVTQTPKHLITATGQRVTLRCSPRSGDLSVYWYQQSLDQGLQFLIQYYNGEERAKGNILERFSAQQFPDLHSELNLSSLELGDSALYFCASSSSGSSGVTGELFFGEGSRLTVL.

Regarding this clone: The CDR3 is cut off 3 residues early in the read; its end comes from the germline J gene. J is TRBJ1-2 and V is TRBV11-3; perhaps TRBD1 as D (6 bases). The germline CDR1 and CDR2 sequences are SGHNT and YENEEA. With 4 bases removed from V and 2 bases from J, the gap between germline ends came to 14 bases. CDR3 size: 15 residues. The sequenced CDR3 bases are TGTGCCAGCAGCTCGGAAGGGGGTAGCAACTATGGC. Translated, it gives CASSSEGGSNYG. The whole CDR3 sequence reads CASSSEGGSNYGYTF.

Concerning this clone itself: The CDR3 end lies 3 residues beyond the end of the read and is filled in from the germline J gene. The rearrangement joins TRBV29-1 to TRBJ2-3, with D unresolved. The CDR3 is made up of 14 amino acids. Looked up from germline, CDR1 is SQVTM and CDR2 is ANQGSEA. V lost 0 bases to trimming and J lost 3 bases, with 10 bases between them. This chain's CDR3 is CSVEERSETDTQYF. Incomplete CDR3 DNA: TGCAGCGTTGAAGAAAGATCAGAGACAGATACG.

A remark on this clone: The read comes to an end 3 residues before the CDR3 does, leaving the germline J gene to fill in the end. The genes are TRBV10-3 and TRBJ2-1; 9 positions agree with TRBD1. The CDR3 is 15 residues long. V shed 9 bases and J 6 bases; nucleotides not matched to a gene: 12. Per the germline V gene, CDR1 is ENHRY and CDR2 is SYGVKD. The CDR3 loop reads CAITPGQGIPNEQFF. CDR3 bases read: TGTGCCATAACTCCGGGACAGGGCATCCCCAATGAG.

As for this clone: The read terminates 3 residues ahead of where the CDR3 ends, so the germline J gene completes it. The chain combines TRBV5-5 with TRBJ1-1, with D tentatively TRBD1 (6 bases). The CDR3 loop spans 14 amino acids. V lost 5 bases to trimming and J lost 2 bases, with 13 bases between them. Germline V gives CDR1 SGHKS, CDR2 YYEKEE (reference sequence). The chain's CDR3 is CASSSEGVNTEAFF. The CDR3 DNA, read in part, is TGTGCCAGCAGTTCTGAGGGGGTTAACACTGAA.

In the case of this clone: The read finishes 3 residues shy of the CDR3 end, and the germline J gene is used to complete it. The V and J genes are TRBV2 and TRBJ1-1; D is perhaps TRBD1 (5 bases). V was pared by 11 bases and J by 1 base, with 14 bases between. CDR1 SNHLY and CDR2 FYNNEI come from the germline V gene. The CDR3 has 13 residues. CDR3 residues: CAGASDRNTEAFF. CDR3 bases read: TGTGCCGGCGCCTCCGACAGGAACACTGAA.

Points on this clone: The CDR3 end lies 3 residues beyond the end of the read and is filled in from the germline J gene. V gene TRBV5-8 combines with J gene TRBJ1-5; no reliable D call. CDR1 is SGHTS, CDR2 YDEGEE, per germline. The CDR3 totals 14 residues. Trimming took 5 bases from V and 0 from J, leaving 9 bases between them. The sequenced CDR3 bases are TGTGCCAGCAGTGGGCATCATAGCAATCAGCCC. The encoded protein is CASSGHHSNQP. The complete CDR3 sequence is CASSGHHSNQPQHF. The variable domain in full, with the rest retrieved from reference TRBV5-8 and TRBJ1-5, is EAGVTQSPTHLIKTRGQQATLRCSPISGHTSVYWYQQALGLGLQFLLWYDEGEERNRGNFPPRFSGRQFPNYSSELNVNALELEDSALYLCASSGHHSNQPQHFGDGTRLSIL.

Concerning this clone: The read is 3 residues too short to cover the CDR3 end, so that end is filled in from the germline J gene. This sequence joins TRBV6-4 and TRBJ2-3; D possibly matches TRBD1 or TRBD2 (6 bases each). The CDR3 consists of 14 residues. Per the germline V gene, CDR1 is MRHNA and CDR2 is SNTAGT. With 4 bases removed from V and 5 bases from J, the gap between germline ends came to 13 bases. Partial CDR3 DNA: TGTGCCAGCAGTGTGGAGGGGGAGAAAGATACG. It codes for CASSVEGEKDT. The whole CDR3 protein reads CASSVEGEKDTQYF.

This CDR3 is CSARSSDRGYEQYF. CDR3 bases read: TGCAGTGCTAGAAGCTCCGACAGGGGCTACGAG. This rearrangement joins TRBV20-1 to TRBJ2-7; the match to TRBD1 covers 8 bases. The read finishes 3 residues shy of the CDR3 end, and the germline J gene is used to complete it. The junction had 6 bases not matched to a gene; V was cut back by 2 bases and J by 3 bases. The CDR3 extends over 14 amino acids. Germline loops: CDR1 DFQATT, CDR2 SNEGSKA (reference sequence).

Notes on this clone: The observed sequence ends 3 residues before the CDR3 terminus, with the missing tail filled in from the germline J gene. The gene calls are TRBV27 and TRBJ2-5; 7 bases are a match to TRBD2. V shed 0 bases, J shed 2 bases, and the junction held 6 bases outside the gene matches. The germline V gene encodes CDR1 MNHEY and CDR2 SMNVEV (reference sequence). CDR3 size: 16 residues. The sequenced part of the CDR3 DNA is TGTGCCAGCAGTTTATCCTCTGTGGGGGGGCAAGAGACC. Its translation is CASSLSSVGGQET. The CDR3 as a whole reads CASSLSSVGGQETQYF.

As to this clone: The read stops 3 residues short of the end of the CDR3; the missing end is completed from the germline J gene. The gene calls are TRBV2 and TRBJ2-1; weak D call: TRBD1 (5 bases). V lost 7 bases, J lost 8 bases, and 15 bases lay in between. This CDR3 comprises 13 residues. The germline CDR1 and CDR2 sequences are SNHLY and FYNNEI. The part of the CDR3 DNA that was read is TGTGCCAGCACCGTGGGGCAGTTTGATGAG. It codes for CASTVGQFDE. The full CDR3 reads CASTVGQFDEQFF.